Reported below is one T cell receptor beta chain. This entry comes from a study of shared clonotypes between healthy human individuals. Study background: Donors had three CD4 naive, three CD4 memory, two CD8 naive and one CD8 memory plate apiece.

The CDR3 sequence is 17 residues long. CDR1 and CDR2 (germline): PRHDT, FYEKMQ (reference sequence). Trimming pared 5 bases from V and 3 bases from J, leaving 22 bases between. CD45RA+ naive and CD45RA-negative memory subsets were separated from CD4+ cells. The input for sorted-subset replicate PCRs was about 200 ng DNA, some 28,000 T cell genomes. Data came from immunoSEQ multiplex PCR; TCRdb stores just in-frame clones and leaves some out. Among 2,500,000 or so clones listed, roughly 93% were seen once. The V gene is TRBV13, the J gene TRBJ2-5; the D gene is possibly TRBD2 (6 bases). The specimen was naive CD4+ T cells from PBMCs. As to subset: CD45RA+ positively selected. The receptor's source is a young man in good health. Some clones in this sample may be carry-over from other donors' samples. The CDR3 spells CASSPSPWGRREETQYF. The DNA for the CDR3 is TGTGCCAGCAGCCCTAGCCCCTGGGGACGGAGGGAAGAGACCCAGTACTTC.